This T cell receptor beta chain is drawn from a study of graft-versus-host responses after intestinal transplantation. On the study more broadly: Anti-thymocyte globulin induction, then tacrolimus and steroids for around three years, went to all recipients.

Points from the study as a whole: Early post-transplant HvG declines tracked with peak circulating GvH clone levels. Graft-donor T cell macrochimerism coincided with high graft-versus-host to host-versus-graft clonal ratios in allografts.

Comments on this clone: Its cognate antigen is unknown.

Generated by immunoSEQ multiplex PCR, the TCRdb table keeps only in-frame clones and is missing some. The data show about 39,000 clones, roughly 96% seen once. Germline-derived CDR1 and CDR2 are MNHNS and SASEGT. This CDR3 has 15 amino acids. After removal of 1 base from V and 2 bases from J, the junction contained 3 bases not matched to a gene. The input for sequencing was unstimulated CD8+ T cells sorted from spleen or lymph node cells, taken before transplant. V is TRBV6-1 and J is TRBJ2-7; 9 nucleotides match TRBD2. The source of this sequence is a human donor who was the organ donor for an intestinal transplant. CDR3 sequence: CASSEGLAGTYEQYF. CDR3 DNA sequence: TGTGCCAGCAGTGAAGGGCTAGCGGGAACCTACGAGCAGTACTTC.